The 19 T cell receptor beta chains given below trace back to one sample, sequenced in a study of CD4 T cells in relation to SARS-CoV-2 and coronaviruses (dated by TCRdb to the early 2020s). CD4+ T cells from unexposed donors were collected before the COVID-19 pandemic (2011-2018). Following 10 days of culture, the EasySep CD4+ T cell isolation kit was used to isolate CD4+ T cells. Preparation of the library involved the immunoSEQ multiplex PCR assay. Drawn from immuneACCESS, this table holds only the in-frame rearrangements with V and J called that TCRdb kept. Clones are partly lost; checked studies trace under half to an unresolved V gene and leave the rest unexplained. The sample table shows approximately 20,000 clones, and 66% are seen once. The leading ten clones occupy roughly 11% of the sample. No antigen has been identified for these receptors. Sample: CD4+ T cells from PBMCs, cultured in vitro. The receptors shown here come from a human donor in good health.

The genes are TRBV5-1 and TRBJ2-1, with D perhaps matching TRBD1 (5 bases). Germline V gives CDR1 SGHRS, CDR2 YFSETQ. The ends were cut back, 4 bases at V and 3 bases at J, with 14 bases in the middle. The CDR3 loop spans 15 amino acids. CDR3 in DNA: TGCGCCAGCAGCGCCAGGGTGGGATTCTACAATGAGCAGTTCTTC. Residues: CASSARVGFYNEQFF.

The rearrangement links TRBV4-3 to TRBJ2-1; 11 nucleotides align to TRBD2. The V gene's germline CDR1 is LGHNA and CDR2 YSLEER. CDR3 size: 15 residues. Trimming cost V 3 bases and J 9 bases; bases outside gene matches: 7. The CDR3 reads CASSQVAGGLGEQFF. The CDR3 DNA sequence: TGCGCCAGCAGCCAGGTAGCGGGGGGGCTTGGTGAGCAGTTCTTC.

The chain uses TRBV7-2 and TRBJ2-5; no definite D call. Trimming removed 7 bases from V and 7 bases from J, with 10 bases in between. The CDR3 contains 11 residues. Germline V gives CDR1 SGHTA, CDR2 FQGNSA. In DNA, the CDR3 is TGTGCCAGCACTTCGACAACGACCCAGTACTTC. This translates into CASTSTTTQYF. The full variable domain, rest sourced from reference TRBV7-2 and TRBJ2-5, is GAGVSQSPSNKVTEKGKDVELRCDPISGHTALYWYRQSLGQGLEFLIYFQGNSAPDKSGLPSDRFSAERTGGSVSTLTIQRTQQEDSAVYLCASTSTTTQYFGPGTRLLVL.

The chain links TRBV2 to TRBJ2-1, with 10 bases matching TRBD2. The junction had 10 bases not matched to a gene; V was cut back by 1 base and J by 10 bases. The CDR3 runs 16 residues. Looked up from germline, CDR1 is SNHLY and CDR2 is FYNNEI. The CDR3 nucleotides read TGTGCCAGCAGTGAAGTACCCCTAGCGGGAGTTGGAGAGCAGTTCTTC. The encoded protein is CASSEVPLAGVGEQFF.

This clone showed up just a few times. CDR3 nucleotide sequence: TGTGCCAGCAGCTTAACGACAGGGGCCTACGAGCAGTACTTC. Amino acids: CASSLTTGAYEQYF. V and J are TRBV7-2 and TRBJ2-7, with TRBD1 identical over 8 bases. The germline V gene encodes CDR1 SGHTA and CDR2 FQGNSA. The CDR3 runs to 14 residues. Unmatched junction bases numbered 2, after V lost 2 bases and J lost 2 bases.

The CDR3 DNA reads as TGTGCCAGCAGCCAAGACAGCAGGACTAACTATGGCTACACCTTC. Translation: CASSQDSRTNYGYTF. The chain uses TRBV3-1 (or the pseudogene TRBV3-2) and TRBJ1-2; unclear D gene. The V gene's germline CDR1 is LGHDT and CDR2 YNNKEL (reference sequence). This CDR3 is built from 15 residues. The germline V and J ends were trimmed by 0 bases and 0 bases, with 8 bases remaining between them.

This clone was counted once. The rearrangement links TRBV5-1 to TRBJ2-3, with D perhaps matching TRBD1 or TRBD2 (5 bases each). V was cut by 6 bases and J by 4 bases, with 15 bases left in between. This CDR3 is 14 amino acids long. In germline, CDR1 is SGHRS, CDR2 YFSETQ. For the CDR3, the DNA is TGCGCCAGCACCGCCCTTGGGGGAGCAGATACGCAGTATTTT. It encodes CASTALGGADTQYF.

The J gene is TRBJ2-4, the V gene TRBV7-2, with a weak D call TRBD1 (6 bases). The V gene lost 1 base and the J gene lost 4 bases, with 14 bases spanning the gap. The CDR3 totals 16 residues. The germline V gene encodes CDR1 SGHTA and CDR2 FQGNSA. This CDR3 is CASSLDLGAYKNIQYF. CDR3 DNA sequence: TGTGCCAGCAGCTTAGATCTGGGGGCCTATAAAAACATTCAGTACTTC.

This clone was found a few times. V usage is TRBV18 and J usage is TRBJ1-2, with 7 bases identical to TRBD1. Germline CDR1 is KGHSH and CDR2 is LQKENI. J gave up 7 bases and V 3 bases, and 5 bases lay outside the gene matches. CDR3 length equals 13 residues. This chain's CDR3 is CASSPSTGAGYTF. The CDR3 coding sequence is TGTGCCAGCTCACCCTCAACAGGGGCTGGCTACACCTTC.

This chain's CDR3 is CASSSGQGWTEAFF. Here the CDR3 DNA reads TGCGCCAGCAGCAGCGGTCAGGGGTGGACTGAAGCTTTCTTT. The gene calls are TRBV5-1 and TRBJ1-1; D might be TRBD1 (6 bases). The germline V and J ends were trimmed by 4 bases and 5 bases, with 15 bases remaining between them. Germline V gives CDR1 SGHRS, CDR2 YFSETQ. This CDR3 spans 14 amino acids. The full variable domain, completed using reference TRBV5-1 and TRBJ1-1, is KAGVTQTPRYLIKTRGQQVTLSCSPISGHRSVSWYQQTPGQGLQFLFEYFSETQRNKGNFPGRFSGRQFSNSRSEMNVSTLELGDSALYLCASSSGQGWTEAFFGQGTRLTVV.

The V gene is TRBV5-4, the J gene TRBJ1-1; D is unclear. CDR3 length: 13 residues. V dropped 2 bases and J dropped 1 base, with 6 bases sitting between them. Germline V gene sequence: CDR1 SGHNT, CDR2 YYREEE (reference sequence). The CDR3 DNA sequence: TGTGCCAGCAGCTTCCCTACGAACACTGAAGCTTTCTTT. It codes for CASSFPTNTEAFF.

J is TRBJ2-7 and V is TRBV5-6, with unresolved D. From germline, CDR1 is SGHDT and CDR2 YYEEEE. This CDR3 has 14 amino acids. Deletions cut 4 bases from V and 1 base from J, with 12 bases between. DNA of the CDR3: TGTGCCAGCAGCGATTGGACGGGTTCCTACGAGCAGTACTTC. Protein sequence: CASSDWTGSYEQYF.

The rearrangement joins TRBV19 to TRBJ2-7, with TRBD1 as a possible D gene (5 bases). The germline gives CDR1 LNHDA, CDR2 SQIVND (reference sequence). Trimming shortened V by 5 bases and J by 5 bases, and 13 bases separated the two germline ends. The CDR3 length is 13 residues. Here the CDR3 reads CASSGGRVHEQYF. CDR3 nucleotides: TGTGCCAGTAGTGGCGGCAGGGTCCACGAGCAGTACTTC.

This clone has more than one count but fewer than ten. The chain employs TRBV19 and TRBJ1-4, with 8 bases lining up with TRBD1. Germline assignment: CDR1 LNHDA and CDR2 SQIVND (reference sequence). Trimming cost V 0 bases and J 12 bases; bases outside gene matches: 12. The CDR3 extends over 16 amino acids. Here the CDR3 DNA reads TGTGCCAGTAGTATAGATCTCCGGGACAGGTCCTCCGAACTGTTTTTT. This gives the protein CASSIDLRDRSSELFF.

This sequence joins TRBV4-1 and TRBJ2-7, with 8 bases matching TRBD1. This CDR3 contains 15 residues. Germline loops: CDR1 MGHRA, CDR2 YSYEKL. V was pared by 0 bases and J by 3 bases, with 4 bases of the junction left unmatched. The CDR3 is CASSQDLGQGYEQYF. For the CDR3, the DNA is TGCGCCAGCAGCCAAGATCTCGGACAGGGCTACGAGCAGTACTTC.

The chain links TRBV4-3 to TRBJ2-1; unclear D gene. Trimming removed 2 bases from V and 7 bases from J, with 12 bases in between. Germline-derived CDR1 and CDR2 are LGHNA and YSLEER. The CDR3 is 14 amino acids. The CDR3 DNA reads as TGCGCCAGCAGCCAAAACCCGGAAAGGAATGAGCAGTTCTTC. Protein product: CASSQNPERNEQFF.

In DNA form, the CDR3 reads TGTGCCAGCAGCTTATCCCCCGGGACATCTCTCTCCCGTGAAGCTTTCTTT. It codes for CASSLSPGTSLSREAFF. The V call is TRBV7-8, the J call TRBJ1-1, with a tentative D call TRBD1 (6 bases). Germline V CDR1 and CDR2: SGHVS, FQNEAQ. V dropped 2 bases and J dropped 7 bases, with 23 bases sitting between them. The CDR3 extends over 17 amino acids.

This chain's CDR3 is CASSLFGDTGELFF. The CDR3 region has the DNA TGTGCCAGCAGCCTCTTTGGGGACACCGGGGAGCTGTTTTTT. This sequence joins TRBV11-3 and TRBJ2-2; D gene ambiguous. The CDR3 covers 14 residues. Germline V CDR1 and CDR2: SGHNT, YENEEA. Trimming left V 5 bases short and J 3 bases short, with 10 bases between. Full variable domain (missing parts from reference TRBV11-3 and TRBJ2-2): EAGVVQSPRYKIIEKKQPVAFWCNPISGHNTLYWYLQNLGQGPELLIRYENEEAVDDSQLPKDRFSAERLKGVDSTLKIQPAELGDSAVYLCASSLFGDTGELFFGEGSRLTVL.

J is TRBJ2-6 and V is TRBV19; D is ambiguous. The V and J ends lost 3 bases and 4 bases respectively, with 10 bases between them. Germline lookup yields CDR1 LNHDA and CDR2 SQIVND (reference sequence). This CDR3 comprises 15 residues. DNA for the CDR3: TGTGCCAGTAGTATCTCCCGGACCGGGGCCAACGTCCTGACTTTC. The encoded protein is CASSISRTGANVLTF.